Each of the 2 T cell receptor beta chains below was sequenced from the same sample in a study of high-grade serous ovarian cancer treatment subgroups. The tumor samples were collected prior to definitive surgery or chemotherapy. The repertoire was sequenced with immunoSEQ multiplex PCR; TCRdb's copy has only in-frame clones and lacks some. The table shows fewer than 4,000 clones, with more than 65% occurring only once. The sample was tumor tissue. The receptor set was obtained from a human donor with high-grade serous ovarian cancer.

The chain has TRBV6-1 and TRBJ1-4, with no clear D. V was trimmed by 5 bases and J by 2 bases, leaving 9 bases between them. Looked up from germline, CDR1 is MNHNS and CDR2 is SASEGT. The CDR3 contains 14 residues. DNA for the CDR3: TGTGCCAGCAGTCAGAGCCAGACTAATGAAAAACTGTTTTTT. It translates to CASSQSQTNEKLFF.

This clone appeared once. The genes are TRBV28 and TRBJ2-7, with 9 bases aligning to TRBD2. V was clipped by 6 bases and J by 6 bases; unmatched bases: 9. This CDR3 contains 14 residues. In germline, CDR1 is MDHEN, CDR2 SYDVKM. DNA for the CDR3: TGTGCCAGCAGGCTAGCGGGAAGGGTGGGCGAGCAGTACTTC. Protein product: CASRLAGRVGEQYF.